Below, 6 T cell receptor beta chains from the same sample are listed, as sequenced in a study of blood T cell repertoires in COVID-19. Measured with immunoSEQ multiplex PCR; TCRdb has only the in-frame clones, and not every one. The repertoire holds fewer than 250,000 clones, with roughly four fifths as singletons. The sample taken for sequencing was peripheral blood. The source is a woman aged 40 to 50 with acute or convalescent COVID-19.

The rearrangement joins TRBV9 to TRBJ1-2; no definite D call. Germline values: CDR1 SGDLS, CDR2 YYNGEE. Trimming cost V 5 bases and J 1 base, with 9 bases left between them. The CDR3 is 13 amino acids. In nucleotides, the CDR3 is TGTGCCAGCAGTCTGGGGAGTAACTATGGCTACACCTTC. This translates into CASSLGSNYGYTF.

This clone has more than one count but fewer than ten. The V and J genes are TRBV25-1 and TRBJ2-1, with unresolved D. The CDR3 covers 11 residues. Germline assignment: CDR1 MGHDK and CDR2 SYGVNS. Trimming took 8 bases from V and 8 from J, leaving 10 bases between them. CDR3 region: CASLFGDEQFF. CDR3 nucleotides: TGTGCCAGCCTCTTCGGTGATGAGCAGTTCTTC.

The chain joins TRBV6-1 to TRBJ1-6, with D tentatively TRBD1 (5 bases). Trimming pared 2 bases from V and 4 bases from J, leaving 9 bases between. The CDR3 runs to 15 residues. Looked up from germline, CDR1 is MNHNS and CDR2 is SASEGT. CDR3 in amino acids: CASSESGQYNSPLHF. The CDR3 bases are TGTGCCAGCAGTGAATCTGGACAATATAATTCACCCCTCCACTTT.

The chain couples TRBV2 to TRBJ2-7, with TRBD2 identical over 9 bases. V shed 9 bases and J 7 bases; nucleotides not matched to a gene: 13. This CDR3 contains 14 residues. Germline V gene sequence: CDR1 SNHLY, CDR2 FYNNEI. CDR3: CASCQRGVVGEQYF. The DNA for the CDR3 is TGTGCCAGTTGTCAGCGGGGGGTCGTTGGGGAGCAGTACTTC.

V is TRBV5-8 and J is TRBJ2-7; weak D call: TRBD2 (6 bases). This CDR3 has 16 amino acids. The V end lost 3 bases, the J end lost 5 bases, and 21 bases lay between the germline ends. Germline V gene sequence: CDR1 SGHTS, CDR2 YDEGEE. CDR3 amino acids: CASSSATGVLFHEQYF. Here the CDR3 DNA reads TGTGCCAGCAGCTCAGCGACGGGGGTACTATTCCACGAGCAGTACTTC.

The V gene is TRBV19, the J gene TRBJ2-6; the D gene is possibly TRBD2 (6 bases). The CDR3 totals 18 residues. Trimming left V 3 bases short and J 1 base short, with 16 bases between. Germline-derived CDR1 and CDR2 are LNHDA and SQIVND (reference sequence). CDR3 sequence (DNA): TGTGCCAGTAGTATTCCTTTAGCGGCGGGTTCTGGGGCCAACGTCCTGACTTTC. It is translated as CASSIPLAAGSGANVLTF.